The 32 T cell receptor beta chains presented below share a single source sample, sequenced in a study of T cell repertoires in cytomegalovirus infection. From the reads, TCRdb called clonotypes with MiXCR, one entry per CDR3 protein. The sample consists of about 230,000 distinct CDR3 sequences, under 25% of them appearing once. Sequencing was performed on CD8+ T cells from PBMCs. These receptors all come from a human donor in good health (CMV status not recorded). Some clones in this sample may be carry-over from other donors' samples.

This clonotype showed up many times. The chain carries TRBV19 and TRBJ2-7, with 8 bases fitting TRBD1. In germline, CDR1 is LNHDA, CDR2 SQIVND (reference sequence). J lost 5 bases, V lost 2 bases, and 5 bases had no gene match. The CDR3 totals 14 residues. The CDR3 loop reads CASSILAGGNEQYF. In DNA form, the CDR3 reads TGTGCCAGTAGTATATTGGCAGGGGGCAACGAGCAGTACTTC.

This clonotype turned up a few times. The chain has TRBV6-6 and TRBJ1-2; no definite D call. V shed 8 bases and J shed 0 bases, with 19 bases lying between them. Germline V gives CDR1 MNHNY, CDR2 SVGAGI (reference sequence). This CDR3 has 16 residues. The CDR3 DNA reads as TGTGCCAGCGGGCTGGGGTCCGCTACTTCTAACTATGGCTACACCTTC. Its translation: CASGLGSATSNYGYTF.

The J gene is TRBJ1-1, the V gene TRBV4-1, with D maybe TRBD1 (6 bases). V lost 0 bases and J lost 5, with 22 bases in between. The CDR3 has 18 amino acids. Looked up from germline, CDR1 is MGHRA and CDR2 is YSYEKL. The CDR3 nucleotides are TGCGCCAGCAGCCAAGACCAAGTCTGGGGGGGGCGCGAAACTGAAGCTTTCTTT. This sequence encodes CASSQDQVWGGRETEAFF.

This chain connects TRBV7-2 to TRBJ2-1; 10 nucleotides match TRBD2. This CDR3 is 14 amino acids long. CDR1 SGHTA and CDR2 FQGNSA come from the germline V gene. The V gene end was trimmed by 5 bases and the J gene end by 4 bases; junction bases not matched to a gene: 2. The chain's CDR3 is CASSPAGGYNEQFF. CDR3 in DNA: TGTGCCAGCAGCCCAGCGGGGGGGTACAATGAGCAGTTCTTC.

In DNA form, the CDR3 reads TGTGCCAGCAGCCCTCCCCCGTTAGCGGGGGACGACTACAATGAGCAGTTCTTC. Amino acid sequence: CASSPPPLAGDDYNEQFF. The gene calls are TRBV7-9 and TRBJ2-1, with 9 nucleotides matching TRBD2. V was pared by 5 bases and J by 3 bases, with 14 bases of the junction left unmatched. The CDR3 totals 18 residues. Per the germline V gene, CDR1 is SEHNR and CDR2 is FQNEAQ (reference sequence).

This clonotype was seen a few times. The chain employs TRBV6-6 and TRBJ1-1; no reliable D call. Trimming stripped 2 bases from V and 3 bases from J, with 7 bases between. CDR1 MNHNY and CDR2 SVGAGI come from the germline V gene (reference sequence). CDR3 length equals 13 residues. This CDR3 is CASSYNRDTEAFF. Here the CDR3 DNA reads TGTGCCAGCAGTTACAACCGTGACACTGAAGCTTTCTTT.

The table lists this clonotype with many counts. V usage is TRBV6-2 or TRBV6-3 and J usage is TRBJ2-2; 8 bases map to TRBD1. Germline values: CDR1 MNHEY, CDR2 SVGEGT. This CDR3 is built from 14 residues. Losses at the gene ends were 7 bases for V and 4 bases for J; bases not matched to a gene: 5. This CDR3 reads CASTGGAGTGELFF. CDR3 coding DNA: TGTGCCAGCACAGGGGGCGCGGGCACCGGGGAGCTGTTTTTT.

The chain combines TRBV12-3 or TRBV12-4 with TRBJ2-5; D call uncertain. Trimming pared 5 bases from V and 5 bases from J, leaving 9 bases between. The CDR3 is made up of 12 amino acids. DNA for the CDR3: TGTGCCAGCAGTGTGTCCTTGGAGACCCAGTACTTC. Translated, it gives CASSVSLETQYF.

This clonotype was found many times. The chain uses TRBV29-1 and TRBJ2-7; 10 positions match TRBD1. The CDR3 has 13 residues. The germline gives CDR1 SQVTM, CDR2 ANQGSEA. Trimming at V came to 6 bases and at J to 6 bases, leaving 8 bases not matched to a gene. The CDR3 region has the DNA TGCAGCGTAGGGACAGGGGATTTACGCGAGCAGTACTTC. As protein: CSVGTGDLREQYF.

DNA of the CDR3: TGTGCCAGCAGTTCGGACGGGTTGAACACTGAAGCTTTCTTT. Its protein is CASSSDGLNTEAFF. The chain is built from TRBV6-2 or TRBV6-3 and TRBJ1-1; D is unclear. Looked up from germline, CDR1 is MNHEY and CDR2 is SVGEGT. CDR3 length: 14 residues. Trimming removed 4 bases at V and 0 bases at J, with 9 bases between.

This clonotype has more than one count but fewer than ten. The V and J genes are TRBV6-5 and TRBJ2-7; 8 bases line up with TRBD1. CDR3 size: 13 residues. Trimming cost V 5 bases and J 8 bases; bases outside gene matches: 8. CDR1 MNHEY and CDR2 SVGAGI come from the germline V gene. CDR3 region: CASSQRQGRQQYF. For the CDR3, the DNA is TGTGCCAGCAGTCAAAGACAGGGGAGACAGCAGTACTTC.

This clonotype was seen at least ten times. The CDR3 DNA reads TGTGCCAGCACGCACGGTCTCGCCGGGGAGCTGTTTTTT. This translates into CASTHGLAGELFF. This rearrangement joins TRBV7-8 to TRBJ2-2; the D is unclear. V lost 7 bases and J 6 bases, leaving 12 bases between the germline ends. CDR3 length: 13 residues. Per germline, CDR1 SGHVS and CDR2 FQNEAQ.

This clonotype was detected only a few times. The V and J genes are TRBV12-3 or TRBV12-4 and TRBJ2-7; tentatively, D is TRBD1 (7 bases). The V end lost 5 bases, the J end lost 6 bases, and 17 bases lay between the germline ends. The CDR3 has 14 residues. CDR3: CASSIGTAGSEQYF. The CDR3 DNA reads TGTGCCAGCAGTATTGGGACAGCCGGGAGCGAGCAGTACTTC.

The chain carries TRBV10-3 and TRBJ2-3; D unresolved. Deletions cut 7 bases from V and 4 bases from J, with 15 bases between. This CDR3 contains 14 residues. The germline V gene encodes CDR1 ENHRY and CDR2 SYGVKD. The CDR3 nucleotides are TGTGCCATCAAAGCTGGCGTCGAGGCAGATACGCAGTATTTT. This encodes CAIKAGVEADTQYF.

This clonotype was recorded many times. This sequence joins TRBV28 and TRBJ2-5; D possibly corresponds to TRBD2 (6 bases). V lost 7 bases, J lost 4 bases, and 7 bases lay in between. The length of the CDR3 is 11 residues. Germline lookup yields CDR1 MDHEN and CDR2 SYDVKM. CDR3 loop: CASTGGETQYF. CDR3 coding DNA: TGTGCCAGCACCGGGGGAGAGACCCAGTACTTC.

V is TRBV6-2 or TRBV6-3 and J is TRBJ2-1; weak D call: TRBD2 (6 bases). Trimming took 0 bases from V and 4 from J, leaving 13 bases between them. The germline V gene encodes CDR1 MNHEY and CDR2 SVGEGT. The CDR3 sequence is 16 residues long. CDR3 in amino acids: CASSYSTAGLYNEQFF. CDR3 sequence (DNA): TGTGCCAGCAGTTACTCGACTGCGGGGCTTTACAATGAGCAGTTCTTC.

This clonotype appeared a few times. The V gene is TRBV28, the J gene TRBJ2-5, with 8 bases identical to TRBD1. V lost 5 bases and J lost 5; bases outside the gene matches: 13. CDR3 length equals 16 residues. Germline CDR1 is MDHEN and CDR2 is SYDVKM. The CDR3: CASSLLAQGAMETQYF. The DNA of the CDR3 is TGTGCCAGCAGTCTTCTAGCTCAGGGGGCGATGGAGACCCAGTACTTC.

As regards this clonotype: The CDR3 carries no conserved terminal phenylalanine or tryptophan, so it likely arises from a read error. The chain carries TRBV29-1 and TRBJ1-2; no definite D call. The CDR3 is made up of 14 amino acids. The germline CDR1 and CDR2 sequences are SQVTM and ANQGSEA. V shed 0 bases and J shed 5 bases, with 13 bases lying between them. CDR3 nucleotide sequence: TGCAGCGTTGAAGATCCGAACTCTCCATATGGCTACACCCTC. Translation: CSVEDPNSPYGYTL.

There are a few counts of this clonotype. V and J are TRBV20-1 and TRBJ2-7; D is perhaps TRBD1 (5 bases). Trimming left V 2 bases short and J 0 bases short, with 14 bases between. The CDR3 sequence is 15 residues long. Germline CDR1 is DFQATT and CDR2 is SNEGSKA (reference sequence). In DNA form, the CDR3 reads TGCAGTGCTAGAAACGGTGAAGGGGACTCCTACGAGCAGTACTTC. Translation: CSARNGEGDSYEQYF.

About this clonotype: A clone one base away is much larger, so this may be a read error. The gene calls are TRBV7-8 and TRBJ2-4, with 9 bases that match TRBD1. The CDR3 runs to 17 residues. Per the germline V gene, CDR1 is SGHVS and CDR2 is FQNEAQ. This CDR3 is CASSPLGGQGTKNTQYF. CDR3 nucleotides: TGTGCCAGCAGCCCCCTTGGGGGACAGGGAACCAAAAACACTCAGTACTTC. Complete variable domain (other parts from reference TRBV7-8 and TRBJ2-4): GAGVSQSPRYKVAKRGQDVALRCDPISGHVSLFWYQQALGQGPEFLTYFQNEAQLDKSGLPSDRFFAERPEGSVSTLKIQRTQQEDSAVYLCASSPLGGQGTKNTQYFGAGTRLSVL.

The rearrangement links TRBV2 to TRBJ1-2; D is uncertain. The CDR3 consists of 12 residues. The germline gives CDR1 SNHLY, CDR2 FYNNEI. V lost 9 bases and J lost 2, with 10 bases in between. CDR3 nucleotides: TGTGCCAGTATCCTGGGGAACTATGGCTACACCTTC. Its protein product is CASILGNYGYTF. The whole variable domain, filled in from reference TRBV2 and TRBJ1-2, reads EPEVTQTPSHQVTQMGQEVILRCVPISNHLYFYWYRQILGQKVEFLVSFYNNEISEKSEIFDDQFSVERPDGSNFTLKIRSTKLEDSAMYFCASILGNYGYTFGSGTRLTVV.

In its sample, this clonotype was seen a few times. The chain joins TRBV29-1 to TRBJ1-3; TRBD1 matches 9 bases. V was pared by 7 bases and J by 3 bases, with 10 bases of the junction left unmatched. The V gene's germline CDR1 is SQVTM and CDR2 ANQGSEA. This CDR3 is 15 amino acids long. CDR3 coding DNA: TGCAGCGCCGGAACACAGGGGGCGAGTGGAAACACCATATATTTT. It codes for CSAGTQGASGNTIYF.

This clonotype was counted at least ten times. The chain combines TRBV7-2 with TRBJ1-1; D perhaps matches TRBD1 (6 bases). The germline gives CDR1 SGHTA, CDR2 FQGNSA. This CDR3 region has 13 residues. V lost 1 base to trimming and J lost 8 bases, with 11 bases between them. Here the CDR3 reads CASSLVADREAFF. CDR3 sequence (DNA): TGTGCCAGCAGCTTAGTGGCGGACAGAGAAGCTTTCTTT.

This clonotype was counted only a few times. The V gene is TRBV6-6, the J gene TRBJ2-2; D uncertain. Trimming stripped 2 bases from V and 2 bases from J, with 12 bases between. Germline CDR1 MNHNY, CDR2 SVGAGI (reference sequence). This CDR3 comprises 16 residues. The CDR3, as DNA: TGTGCCAGCAGTTACCCGCAGACTCTTAACACCGGGGAGCTGTTTTTT. The encoded protein is CASSYPQTLNTGELFF.

This clonotype was seen only a few times. This chain links TRBV9 with TRBJ2-1, with 7 nucleotides matching TRBD2. V gave up 4 bases and J gave up 10 bases; unmatched junction bases: 8. The CDR3 is 13 residues long. The germline CDR1 and CDR2 sequences are SGDLS and YYNGEE. The CDR3 protein is CASSPLEGLEQFF. The CDR3 DNA sequence: TGTGCCAGCAGCCCCTTAGAGGGACTAGAGCAGTTCTTC.

The chain combines TRBV10-3 with TRBJ2-7; the match to TRBD1 covers 8 bases. The germline V gene has CDR1 ENHRY and CDR2 SYGVKD. The CDR3 has 14 residues. J gave up 6 bases and V 6 bases, and 10 bases lay outside the gene matches. As DNA, the CDR3 is TGTGCCATCAGGGGGACAGGCCCCTTGGGCGAGCAGTACTTC. It encodes CAIRGTGPLGEQYF.

This clonotype has just a few counts. The chain is built from TRBV27 and TRBJ2-7; 7 bases align to TRBD2. The CDR3 is made up of 14 amino acids. J lost 3 bases, V lost 3 bases, and 5 bases had no gene match. Germline V lookup: CDR1 MNHEY, CDR2 SMNVEV (reference sequence). The CDR3 loop reads CASSFNGGDYEQYF. The CDR3 DNA sequence: TGTGCCAGCAGTTTTAATGGGGGGGACTACGAGCAGTACTTC.

This clonotype was observed a single time. The CDR3 region has the DNA TGCAGTGCTAGGACAGGAGGCTATGGCTACACCTTC. It specifies CSARTGGYGYTF. The chain couples TRBV20-1 to TRBJ1-2, with a possible D match to TRBD1 (6 bases). This CDR3 contains 12 residues. Per the germline V gene, CDR1 is DFQATT and CDR2 is SNEGSKA (reference sequence). The germline V and J ends were trimmed by 3 bases and 4 bases, with 9 bases remaining between them.

This clonotype was counted ten times or more. V usage is TRBV7-9 and J usage is TRBJ2-7; 7 positions agree with TRBD1. This CDR3 contains 13 residues. Germline values: CDR1 SEHNR, CDR2 FQNEAQ (reference sequence). V lost 11 bases and J lost 2; bases outside the gene matches: 9. For the CDR3, the DNA is TGTGCCTCCCAGGGACAGCAAACCTACGAGCAGTACTTC. This translates into CASQGQQTYEQYF. Using reference TRBV7-9 and TRBJ2-7 for the parts outside the CDR3, the full variable domain is DTGVSQNPRHKITKRGQNVTFRCDPISEHNRLYWYRQTLGQGPEFLTYFQNEAQLEKSRLLSDRFSAERPKGSFSTLEIQRTEQGDSAMYLCASQGQQTYEQYFGPGTRLTVT.

This clonotype was counted only a few times. V and J are TRBV7-2 and TRBJ2-1; TRBD2 matches at 9 bases. CDR3 length: 15 amino acids. CDR1 is SGHTA, CDR2 FQGNSA, per germline. V dropped 5 bases and J dropped 2; count of bases not matched to a gene: 4. CDR3 amino acids: CASSQTSGPYNEQFF. The CDR3 region has the DNA TGTGCCAGCAGCCAGACTAGCGGACCCTACAATGAGCAGTTCTTC.

V gene TRBV20-1 combines with J gene TRBJ2-1, with D uncertain. Germline CDR1 is DFQATT and CDR2 is SNEGSKA (reference sequence). The V and J ends lost 7 bases and 8 bases respectively, with 15 bases between them. The CDR3 covers 12 residues. The CDR3 DNA follows: TGCAGTGGTTCTAGTGGGGTGGATGAGCAGTTCTTC. Its protein is CSGSSGVDEQFF.

This rearrangement joins TRBV28 to TRBJ1-1, with D tentatively TRBD1 (6 bases). V lost 5 bases to trimming and J lost 11 bases, with 21 bases between them. The CDR3 loop spans 14 amino acids. Germline assignment: CDR1 MDHEN and CDR2 SYDVKM. The CDR3 bases are TGTGCCAGCAGTCCCCGAGGAACAGGGACTTCGGCTTTCTTT. Protein sequence: CASSPRGTGTSAFF.